This T cell receptor (beta chain) came from a study of blood T cell repertoires in COVID-19. Study information: Samples taken during acute and convalescent COVID-19 were collected in the United States, Italy and Spain. PBMCs, B-cell-depleted T cells, or T cells were the source of the cDNA or gDNA that made up the material.

Original processing methods: Amplified reference gene primers provided the basis for estimating nucleated cell counts. TCRdb keeps only in-frame clones here, not all; method: immunoSEQ multiplex PCR. The D gene and trimming were derived from the DNA, and the V and J assignments and clone size from that table. The sample holds 200,000 to 300,000 clones, about 91% seen once. Enrolled during active infection, Seattle patients were then followed longitudinally. Trimming stripped 8 bases from V and 2 bases from J, with 10 bases between. CDR1 and CDR2 (germline): MNHEY, SVGAGI. The CDR3 runs to 12 residues.

The rearrangement uses TRBV6-5 and TRBJ2-7; a weak D match, TRBD2 (6 bases). This sequence was found in a woman in her 30s with COVID-19, enrolled during active disease. Input material: peripheral blood. The CDR3 DNA reads as TGTGCCAGCGCGGCGGGACCCTACGAGCAGTACTTC. Translating gives CASAAGPYEQYF.